The rows below give T cell receptor beta chains drawn from one sample of a study of T cells in Graves' hyperthyroidism and ophthalmopathy. TCRdb itself ran the multiplex PCR reads through MiXCR, one entry per CDR3 protein. The repertoire consists of 600,000 to 900,000 distinct CDR3 sequences, with 16% occurring once and the leading ten covering around 7.7%. The source material was blood. All receptors come from a man aged 18 to 29 with Graves' hyperthyroidism. The CDR3 runs from the conserved cysteine through the conserved F or W. A D gene is named only where the DNA matches it firmly. Not all rows give a size; the values are once, few, many and, for expanded clones, a class.

TRBJ2-5 14 TRBV30 TRBD1 many TGTGCCTGGAGGACAGGGGGCGGGCCAGAGACCCAGTACTTC CAWRTGGGPETQYF
TRBJ2-1 14 TRBV15 NA few TGTGCCACCAGCCGGAGGGGCCCCGGTAATGAGCAGTTCTTC CATSRRGPGNEQFF
TRBJ2-4 12 TRBV11-3 NA many TGTGCCAGCAGCTTAGTTGAAAACATTCAGTACTTC CASSLVENIQYF
TRBJ2-1 13 TRBV5-4 NA NA TGTGCCAGCAGCTTGGTGGGAGACTATGAGCAGTTCTTC CASSLVGDYEQFF
TRBJ2-3 13 TRBV5-8 NA NA TGTGCCAGCACCTTGGATCCAGGACAGAGGCAGTATTTT CASTLDPGQRQYF
TRBJ2-3 16 TRBV12-3/TRBV12-4 NA NA TGTGCCAGCAGTCAACAGTTTTTCCGAGGCACAGATACGCAGTATTTT CASSQQFFRGTDTQYF
TRBJ2-1 15 TRBV20-1 TRBD1 few TGCAGTGCAATCCTACCAAGACAGGGAATAAATGAGCAGTTCTTC CSAILPRQGINEQFF
TRBJ2-1 16 TRBV20-1 NA few TGCAGTGCTAGAGAGGTGGGATTCTCTCTAACGGATGAGCAGTTCTTC CSAREVGFSLTDEQFF
TRBJ2-3 14 TRBV30 NA NA TGTGCCTGGAGTATCCCGGGCGGGACGGATACGCAGTATTTT CAWSIPGGTDTQYF
TRBJ1-5 14 TRBV2 TRBD1 many TGTGCCAGCGGGGGACAGAGCCGAAATCAGCCCCAGCATTTT CASGGQSRNQPQHF
TRBJ2-7 14 TRBV7-2 TRBD2 many TGTGCCAGCACGGTTAGCGGGAGCTCCTACGAGCAGTACTTC CASTVSGSSYEQYF
TRBJ2-7 15 TRBV2 NA many TGTGCCAGCAGTGGTCCGGCGGTGAGAGGGTACGAGCAGTACTTC CASSGPAVRGYEQYF
TRBJ2-5 16 TRBV5-1 NA NA TGCGCCAGCAGCTCCACCATCGGGGACCCCTCGGGGACCCAGTACTTC CASSSTIGDPSGTQYF
TRBJ1-2 13 TRBV28 NA many TGTGCCAGCAGGCCCGGCGCCAACTATGGCTACACCTTC CASRPGANYGYTF
TRBJ1-1 13 TRBV28 NA few TGTGCCAGCCATACTAAAATGAACACTGAAGCTTTCTTT CASHTKMNTEAFF
TRBJ2-3 15 TRBV28 NA many TGTGCCAGCACCACTCAAGGGACGGGGACAGATACGCAGTATTTT CASTTQGTGTDTQYF
TRBJ2-6 17 TRBV20-1 TRBD2 NA TGCAGTGCCCCACTAGCGGGGGGGATAACTGGGGCCAACGTCCTGACTTTC CSAPLAGGITGANVLTF
TRBJ1-2 13 TRBV6-1 NA many TGTGCCAGCAGTGTTCCGACGGGGTATGGCTACACCTTC CASSVPTGYGYTF
TRBJ1-1 14 TRBV11-1 NA many TGTGCCACTCAGCCGGAGAGGCACAACACTGAAGCTTTCTTT CATQPERHNTEAFF
TRBJ2-7 15 TRBV4-2 NA few TGTGCCAGCAGCCAAGATCGAGGACAGTACTACGAGCAGTACTTC CASSQDRGQYYEQYF
TRBJ2-7 13 TRBV2 NA many TGTGCCACCCTGACCGGGACCGGCGGCGAGCAGTACTTC CATLTGTGGEQYF
TRBJ1-1 14 TRBV11-2 NA many TGTGCCAGCAGCTTGCTGACATCGAACACTGAAGCTTTCTTT CASSLLTSNTEAFF
TRBJ2-5 16 TRBV28 TRBD2 NA TGTGCCAGCAGTTTACCGGGACTAGCGGGAGAAGAGACCCAGTACTTC CASSLPGLAGEETQYF
TRBJ1-2 17 TRBV15 NA few TGTGCCACCAGCAGAGATAATAGGAGTAGGGATCCCAATGGCTACACCTTC CATSRDNRSRDPNGYTF
TRBJ2-3 18 TRBV7-9 TRBD2 NA TGTGCCAGCAGCTCCTTAATCACTAGCGGGTCCAGCACAGATACGCAGTATTTT CASSSLITSGSSTDTQYF
TRBJ2-2 15 TRBV2 NA few TGTGCCAGCAGTAAAAGCGATCTGAACACCGGGGAGCTGTTTTTT CASSKSDLNTGELFF
TRBJ2-3 16 TRBV7-9 TRBD2 many TGTGCCAGCAGCTCCCTCCCTAGCGGGGGCACAGATACGCAGTATTTT CASSSLPSGGTDTQYF
TRBJ2-3 18 TRBV11-2 TRBD2 many TGTGCCAGCAGCTTAGAGGTTTCCGGGACTAGCGGCACAGATACGCAGTATTTT CASSLEVSGTSGTDTQYF
TRBJ2-7 15 TRBV11-2 NA many TGTGCCAGCAGCTTAGAGGGGGCCAGTACCTACGAGCAGTACTTC CASSLEGASTYEQYF
TRBJ2-5 15 TRBV20-1 TRBD2 NA TGCAGTGCTAGAGATGAGGCTAGCGGGGAAGAGACCCAGTACTTC CSARDEASGEETQYF
TRBJ2-7 12 TRBV12-3/TRBV12-4 TRBD1 few TGTGCCAGCAGACCTGGACAGGGCGAGCAGTACTTC CASRPGQGEQYF
TRBJ2-7 12 TRBV11-3 NA NA TGTGCCAGCAGTCCCCAGCCAGGGGAGCAGTACTTC CASSPQPGEQYF
TRBJ2-5 14 TRBV20-1 TRBD2 few TGCAGTGCTAGAGTAGCGGGAATCCAAGAGACCCAGTACTTC CSARVAGIQETQYF
TRBJ2-5 15 TRBV3-1 NA many TGTGCCAGCAGCCAAGACAGGCCAGGTGGAGAGACCCAGTACTTC CASSQDRPGGETQYF
TRBJ2-5 12 TRBV20-1 NA NA TGCAGTGCTAGATTGATTGGGGAGACCCAGTACTTC CSARLIGETQYF
TRBJ2-5 14 TRBV18 NA NA TGTGCCAGCTCACCAGGGGTCGCCCAAGAGACCCAGTACTTC CASSPGVAQETQYF
TRBJ1-2 15 TRBV28 TRBD1 many TGTGCCAGCAGTTCAAAAACAGGGGGCGACTATGGCTACACCTTC CASSSKTGGDYGYTF
TRBJ2-1 14 TRBV11-2 NA many TGTGCCAGCAGCATAAGGACGGGATACAATGAGCAGTTCTTC CASSIRTGYNEQFF
TRBJ2-7 13 TRBV20-1 NA NA TGCAGTGCGAAGGATCCTTACTCCTACGAGCAGTACTTC CSAKDPYSYEQYF
TRBJ1-1 18 TRBV13 NA NA TGTGCCAGCAGCTTAGGAACCCTCCGGGATTCTTCCTTCGCTGAAGCTTTCTTT CASSLGTLRDSSFAEAFF